What follows are 12 T cell receptor beta chains derived from one specimen sequenced in a study of T cell changes during pregnancy in multiple sclerosis. The data were produced by immunoSEQ multiplex PCR, yet TCRdb's version contains in-frame clones alone and is incomplete. The sample lists around 59,000 clones, 90% to 95% occurring once. Sequenced here: CD8+ T cells from peripheral blood mononuclear cells, sampled in the second trimester of pregnancy. The receptors shown here come from a female donor with multiple sclerosis, enrolled in a pregnancy study.

In its sample, this clone was seen once. The rearrangement uses TRBV20-1 and TRBJ1-1; tentative D call: TRBD1 (6 bases). Germline V lookup: CDR1 DFQATT, CDR2 SNEGSKA (reference sequence). This CDR3 region has 11 residues. With 2 bases removed from V and 12 bases from J, the gap between germline ends came to 13 bases. The CDR3 reads CSARKSGDTFF. The CDR3 DNA follows: TGCAGTGCTAGAAAGTCAGGGGATACTTTCTTT.

This chain connects TRBV5-4 to TRBJ2-7, with D perhaps TRBD2 (5 bases). CDR3 length equals 14 residues. Germline CDR1 and CDR2: SGHNT and YYREEE (reference sequence). Trimming left V 4 bases short and J 2 bases short, with 13 bases between. The CDR3 DNA follows: TGTGCCAGCAGCCCGGAGGACGGGCCCTACGAGCAGTACTTC. It specifies CASSPEDGPYEQYF.

V and J are TRBV7-9 and TRBJ2-7; tentative D call: TRBD1 (5 bases). The CDR3 is 14 amino acids. From germline, CDR1 is SEHNR and CDR2 FQNEAQ (reference sequence). V shed 0 bases and J shed 5 bases, with 11 bases lying between them. The CDR3 sequence is CASSLAQGYHEQYF. CDR3 coding DNA: TGTGCCAGCAGCTTAGCGCAGGGTTACCACGAGCAGTACTTC.

The genes are TRBV7-3 and TRBJ1-2; tentative D call: TRBD1 (5 bases). The CDR3 contains 15 residues. The V gene lost 5 bases and the J gene lost 4 bases, with 17 bases spanning the gap. Germline CDR1 and CDR2: SGHTA and FQGTGA. The CDR3 nucleotides are TGTGCCAGCAGCCCAGCCGACAGCCCTTTCTATGGCTACACCTTC. Amino acids: CASSPADSPFYGYTF.

This rearrangement joins TRBV7-9 to TRBJ1-2; 8 positions agree with TRBD1. V dropped 5 bases and J dropped 4; count of bases not matched to a gene: 6. The CDR3 runs to 14 residues. In germline, CDR1 is SEHNR, CDR2 FQNEAQ (reference sequence). CDR3 nucleotide sequence: TGTGCCAGCAGCCCCCTCGGACAGGGCTATGGCTACACCTTC. As protein: CASSPLGQGYGYTF.

The chain recombines TRBV6-1 with TRBJ2-1; 9 bases map to TRBD1. This CDR3 is 15 amino acids long. Germline CDR1 is MNHNS and CDR2 is SASEGT. The J segment lost 3 bases and the V segment lost 8 bases, leaving 8 bases of the junction unmatched. CDR3: CASERPGQGYNEQFF. As DNA, the CDR3 is TGTGCCAGCGAGAGGCCGGGACAGGGCTACAATGAGCAGTTCTTC.

The rearrangement joins TRBV29-1 to TRBJ2-7; no reliable D call. CDR3 length equals 10 residues. V gave up 4 bases and J gave up 3 bases, with 4 bases separating them. In germline, CDR1 is SQVTM, CDR2 ANQGSEA. The CDR3 nucleotides are TGCAGCGTTGTCGTCTACGAGCAGTACTTC. Its translation: CSVVVYEQYF.

The chain employs TRBV4-1 and TRBJ1-5; 8 positions match TRBD1. The CDR3 runs 20 residues. Germline V lookup: CDR1 MGHRA, CDR2 YSYEKL. The junction had 14 bases not matched to a gene; V was cut back by 1 base and J by 0 bases. CDR3 loop: CASSQGHGWGDRYSNQPQHF. CDR3 nucleotides: TGCGCCAGCAGCCAAGGCCACGGCTGGGGGGACAGGTATAGCAATCAGCCCCAGCATTTT.

V is TRBV7-9 and J is TRBJ2-7, with 8 bases aligning to TRBD1. The V gene end was trimmed by 4 bases and the J gene end by 3 bases; junction bases not matched to a gene: 8. The CDR3 is 15 amino acids. Germline lookup yields CDR1 SEHNR and CDR2 FQNEAQ (reference sequence). As DNA, the CDR3 is TGTGCCAGCAGCTCCATCGGACAGGGAAACTACGAGCAGTACTTC. This encodes CASSSIGQGNYEQYF.

This chain connects TRBV4-2 to TRBJ2-3; 9 bases line up with TRBD2. This CDR3 is 18 amino acids long. The V gene end was trimmed by 0 bases and the J gene end by 0 bases; junction bases not matched to a gene: 7. Germline V gene data show CDR1 as LGHNA and CDR2 as YNFKEQ. In nucleotides, the CDR3 is TGTGCCAGCAGCCAAGAGGGGCGGGGGGGCGAAAGCACAGATACGCAGTATTTT. Its protein product is CASSQEGRGGESTDTQYF.

The V gene is TRBV9, the J gene TRBJ1-2; tentatively, D is TRBD1 (6 bases). CDR1 is SGDLS, CDR2 YYNGEE, per germline. V was trimmed by 2 bases and J by 7 bases, leaving 15 bases between them. This CDR3 is built from 14 residues. The CDR3 sequence: CASSVGGGGGGYTF. As DNA, the CDR3 is TGTGCCAGCAGCGTTGGGGGAGGGGGAGGTGGCTACACCTTC.

This chain links TRBV5-4 with TRBJ1-1; D is unclear. The CDR3 is 12 amino acids. Germline loops: CDR1 SGHNT, CDR2 YYREEE (reference sequence). V gave up 3 bases and J gave up 1 base, with 4 bases separating them. Here the CDR3 reads CASSSGNTEAFF. The CDR3 nucleotides are TGTGCCAGCAGCTCGGGGAACACTGAAGCTTTCTTT.